The rows below give T cell receptor beta chains drawn from one sample of a study of siplizumab effects on memory and regulatory T cells. Produced via immunoSEQ multiplex PCR; TCRdb's table is partial and in-frame only. The data contain 50,000 to 70,000 clones, just over 95% of them singletons. Source material: naive CD8+ T cells sorted from blood. Source of these receptors: a human donor in good health. Both conserved end residues are part of each CDR3. The order of the fields is J gene, D gene, V gene, clone size, CDR3 DNA, CDR3 protein. D genes are given only for firm matches. The listing skips clone size in some rows; elsewhere it reads once, few, many or a size class.

j_gene: TRBJ2-7
d_gene: .
v_gene: TRBV6-1
abundance: once
CDR3nt: TGTGCCAGCACGGCAAGGGGCAACTCCTACGAGCAGTACTTC
CDR3aa: CASTARGNSYEQYF

j_gene: TRBJ2-7
d_gene: TRBD1
v_gene: TRBV7-6
abundance: .
CDR3nt: TGTGCCAGCAGCTTGGGACAGGGGGCCATCTACGAGCAGTACTTC
CDR3aa: CASSLGQGAIYEQYF

j_gene: TRBJ2-7
d_gene: TRBD1
v_gene: TRBV4-3
abundance: .
CDR3nt: TGCGCCAGCAGCCAAGGGGACAGATACGAGCAGTACTTC
CDR3aa: CASSQGDRYEQYF

j_gene: TRBJ2-1
d_gene: .
v_gene: TRBV5-6
abundance: .
CDR3nt: TGTGCCAGCAGCTTTGGCCTGGACCCTAGCTTCTACAATGAGCAGTTCTTC
CDR3aa: CASSFGLDPSFYNEQFF

j_gene: TRBJ1-6
d_gene: TRBD1
v_gene: TRBV4-3
abundance: .
CDR3nt: TGCGCCAGCAGCCCAGGGGGGCAGGGAGTCTCACCCCTCCACTTT
CDR3aa: CASSPGGQGVSPLHF

j_gene: TRBJ2-1
d_gene: .
v_gene: TRBV7-3
abundance: once
CDR3nt: TGTGCCAGCAGCCCGCACGGCGGTAGCTCCTACAATGAGCAGTTCTTC
CDR3aa: CASSPHGGSSYNEQFF

j_gene: TRBJ2-3
d_gene: .
v_gene: TRBV6-1
abundance: .
CDR3nt: TGTGCCAGCACTTCCGGGGAGTACGCAGATACGCAGTATTTT
CDR3aa: CASTSGEYADTQYF

j_gene: TRBJ2-1
d_gene: .
v_gene: TRBV4-1
abundance: .
CDR3nt: TGCGCCAGCAGCCAAGTATTTCCTGCCTACAATGAGCAGTTCTTC
CDR3aa: CASSQVFPAYNEQFF

j_gene: TRBJ2-3
d_gene: .
v_gene: TRBV5-6
abundance: .
CDR3nt: TGTGCCAGCAGCTTTATGGGGGATACGCAGTATTTT
CDR3aa: CASSFMGDTQYF

j_gene: TRBJ2-7
d_gene: TRBD2
v_gene: TRBV10-2
abundance: .
CDR3nt: TGCGCCAGCGAGCATTATAGCGGGGGGGCGGGCGAGCAGTACTTC
CDR3aa: CASEHYSGGAGEQYF

j_gene: TRBJ2-1
d_gene: .
v_gene: TRBV5-5
abundance: .
CDR3nt: TGTGCCAGCAGCTTCGAAAGATACAATGAGCAGTTCTTC
CDR3aa: CASSFERYNEQFF

j_gene: TRBJ1-2
d_gene: .
v_gene: TRBV4-2
abundance: .
CDR3nt: TGTGCCAGCAGCCAGAACCGGGACACATATGGCTACACCTTC
CDR3aa: CASSQNRDTYGYTF

j_gene: TRBJ2-1
d_gene: TRBD1
v_gene: TRBV6-5
abundance: .
CDR3nt: TGTGCCAGCAGTGCCGGGACAGCATACAATGAGCAGTTCTTC
CDR3aa: CASSAGTAYNEQFF

j_gene: TRBJ2-7
d_gene: .
v_gene: TRBV2
abundance: .
CDR3nt: TGTGCCAACGAGGCGGGTTTAGAGCAGTACTTC
CDR3aa: CANEAGLEQYF

j_gene: TRBJ2-7
d_gene: .
v_gene: TRBV7-9
abundance: .
CDR3nt: TGTGCCAGCAGCCCGCCCGCGGGGGCGGGCGAGCAGTACTTC
CDR3aa: CASSPPAGAGEQYF

j_gene: TRBJ2-7
d_gene: .
v_gene: TRBV7-6
abundance: .
CDR3nt: TGTGCCAGCAGCCCAACGGACACCTCCTACGAGCAGTACTTC
CDR3aa: CASSPTDTSYEQYF

j_gene: TRBJ1-2
d_gene: TRBD1
v_gene: TRBV4-3
abundance: .
CDR3nt: TGCGCCAGCAGCCAATCGACAGGGGCCGACTATGGCTACACCTTC
CDR3aa: CASSQSTGADYGYTF

j_gene: TRBJ2-7
d_gene: .
v_gene: TRBV5-4
abundance: .
CDR3nt: TGTGCCAGCAGCTTGAGCTGGGGGGAGTACGAGCAGTACTTC
CDR3aa: CASSLSWGEYEQYF

j_gene: TRBJ2-7
d_gene: .
v_gene: TRBV4-3
abundance: .
CDR3nt: TGCGCCAGCAGCCAAGCCAGGGGTTCGGGGGAGCAGTACTTC
CDR3aa: CASSQARGSGEQYF

j_gene: TRBJ1-5
d_gene: .
v_gene: TRBV19
abundance: .
CDR3nt: TGTGCCAGTAGTATGAGCGGGCAGCCCCAGCATTTT
CDR3aa: CASSMSGQPQHF

j_gene: TRBJ1-2
d_gene: TRBD1
v_gene: TRBV6-7
abundance: .
CDR3nt: TGTGCCGACAGGACAGGGACATTCTCTATGGCTACGGACTTC
CDR3aa: CADRTGTFSMATDF

j_gene: TRBJ1-1
d_gene: .
v_gene: TRBV5-5
abundance: .
CDR3nt: TGTGCCAGCAGCTTGTGGGAGAACACTGAAGCTTTCTTT
CDR3aa: CASSLWENTEAFF

j_gene: TRBJ1-6
d_gene: .
v_gene: TRBV14
abundance: .
CDR3nt: TGTGCCAGCAGCCAGGAGGTTGGCTCACCCCTCCACTTT
CDR3aa: CASSQEVGSPLHF

j_gene: TRBJ1-1
d_gene: .
v_gene: TRBV27
abundance: .
CDR3nt: TGTGCCAGCAGTTTTGGGGTAACGAACACTGAAGCTTTCTTT
CDR3aa: CASSFGVTNTEAFF

j_gene: TRBJ1-4
d_gene: .
v_gene: TRBV29-1
abundance: .
CDR3nt: TGCAGCGTCCGCCCCGACAGTGGAGGCACTAATGAAAAACTGTTTTTT
CDR3aa: CSVRPDSGGTNEKLFF

j_gene: TRBJ2-5
d_gene: TRBD2
v_gene: TRBV11-2
abundance: .
CDR3nt: TGTGCCAGCAGCGTAGGACTAGCGGGGGCCCAAGAGACCCAGTACTTC
CDR3aa: CASSVGLAGAQETQYF

j_gene: TRBJ1-3
d_gene: .
v_gene: TRBV6-5
abundance: .
CDR3nt: TGTGCCAGCAGGGGGGGAAACACCATATATTTT
CDR3aa: CASRGGNTIYF

j_gene: TRBJ1-1
d_gene: .
v_gene: TRBV6-6
abundance: .
CDR3nt: TGTGCCAGCTCCCCTAACACTGAAGCTTTCTTT
CDR3aa: CASSPNTEAFF

j_gene: TRBJ2-5
d_gene: .
v_gene: TRBV7-9
abundance: .
CDR3nt: TGTGCCAGCAGCTTCGTAGGACGGGAGACCCAGTACTTC
CDR3aa: CASSFVGRETQYF

j_gene: TRBJ1-2
d_gene: .
v_gene: TRBV7-9
abundance: .
CDR3nt: TGTGCCAGCAGCTTTACAGACTTGTATGGCTACACCTTC
CDR3aa: CASSFTDLYGYTF

j_gene: TRBJ2-3
d_gene: .
v_gene: TRBV7-2
abundance: .
CDR3nt: TGTGCCAGCAGCTTGGAGGTCGGGGCCCCAGATACGCAGTATTTT
CDR3aa: CASSLEVGAPDTQYF

j_gene: TRBJ2-7
d_gene: .
v_gene: TRBV5-4
abundance: few
CDR3nt: TGTGCCAGCAGCGCTTCCTACGGGACCCTTATCTACGAGCAGTACTTC
CDR3aa: CASSASYGTLIYEQYF

j_gene: TRBJ2-1
d_gene: .
v_gene: TRBV7-2
abundance: .
CDR3nt: TGTGCCAGCAGCTTAGCGTTGAGGGGCCTGGATGAGCAGTTCTTC
CDR3aa: CASSLALRGLDEQFF

j_gene: TRBJ2-5
d_gene: .
v_gene: TRBV28
abundance: .
CDR3nt: TGTGCCAGCAGCCTCCCAACCGAGGGGCTCCAAGAGACCCAGTACTTC
CDR3aa: CASSLPTEGLQETQYF

j_gene: TRBJ1-2
d_gene: .
v_gene: TRBV2
abundance: .
CDR3nt: TGTGCCAGCACGGGGACGGCCCTGTACTATGGCTACACCTTC
CDR3aa: CASTGTALYYGYTF

j_gene: TRBJ1-3
d_gene: .
v_gene: TRBV15
abundance: .
CDR3nt: TGTGCCACCAGCAGAGAACACACCTCTGGAAACACCATATATTTT
CDR3aa: CATSREHTSGNTIYF

j_gene: TRBJ2-2
d_gene: .
v_gene: TRBV29-1
abundance: once
CDR3nt: TGCAGCGTCGATTACGGCACCGGGGAGCTGTTTTTT
CDR3aa: CSVDYGTGELFF

j_gene: TRBJ2-7
d_gene: TRBD1
v_gene: TRBV5-4
abundance: .
CDR3nt: TGTGCCAGCAGCCCTCGGGACAGTCTCTACGAGCAGTACTTC
CDR3aa: CASSPRDSLYEQYF

j_gene: TRBJ2-3
d_gene: TRBD2
v_gene: TRBV4-2
abundance: .
CDR3nt: TGTGCCAGCAGCGAAACCTTTAGCGGGGGGGCTAAAGATACGCAGTATTTT
CDR3aa: CASSETFSGGAKDTQYF

j_gene: TRBJ2-7
d_gene: .
v_gene: TRBV4-2
abundance: .
CDR3nt: TGTGCCAGCAGCCAAGTCGAAGTCCCCCACGAGCAGTACTTC
CDR3aa: CASSQVEVPHEQYF

j_gene: TRBJ2-5
d_gene: TRBD1
v_gene: TRBV29-1
abundance: .
CDR3nt: TGCAGCGCCGGGACAGCCTTCCAAGAGACCCAGTACTTC
CDR3aa: CSAGTAFQETQYF

j_gene: TRBJ2-3
d_gene: .
v_gene: TRBV27
abundance: .
CDR3nt: TGTGCCAGCAGTTTACAGCAGCCCACAGATACGCAGTATTTT
CDR3aa: CASSLQQPTDTQYF

j_gene: TRBJ2-1
d_gene: TRBD1
v_gene: TRBV27
abundance: .
CDR3nt: TGTGCCAGCAGTTTAATCTCGGGACAGGGGGGCAATGAGCAGTTCTTC
CDR3aa: CASSLISGQGGNEQFF

j_gene: TRBJ2-5
d_gene: .
v_gene: TRBV7-2
abundance: .
CDR3nt: TGTGCCAGCAGCTCAGAGGGGTCTTTCTCTTTCCAAGAGACCCAGTACTTC
CDR3aa: CASSSEGSFSFQETQYF

j_gene: TRBJ2-7
d_gene: .
v_gene: TRBV19
abundance: .
CDR3nt: TGTGCCAGTAGTCTGGGGACACCTTCCTACGAGCAGTACTTC
CDR3aa: CASSLGTPSYEQYF

j_gene: TRBJ1-1
d_gene: .
v_gene: TRBV12-5
abundance: .
CDR3nt: TGTGCTAGTGGTATCACTGAAGCTTTCTTT
CDR3aa: CASGITEAFF

j_gene: TRBJ1-2
d_gene: TRBD1
v_gene: TRBV7-3
abundance: .
CDR3nt: TGTGCCAGCAGCTCTGTACCGACAGGGACCTATGGCTACACCTTC
CDR3aa: CASSSVPTGTYGYTF